Sequencing of this T cell receptor (beta chain) was carried out in a study of read filtering for tumor transcriptome and immune sequencing. About the research overall: Revised staging placed about 8 patients in R-ISS I, roughly 17 in II, more than 5 in III. Whole-transcriptome libraries were prepared after DNase treatment.

Regarding the study as a whole: Compared with RNA-seq, IR-seq gave much higher clonotype depth and reliability.

Molecular barcoded adaptors covering alpha/delta and beta/gamma chains were used on approximately 400 ng RNA. TCRdb re-called the reads through MiXCR, storing one row per CDR3 protein. The top ten clones hold under 20% of a sample with around 50,000 distinct CDR3 sequences, roughly an eighth of them seen once. This clonotype was recorded many times. The antigen is undetermined. CDR1 is DFQATT and CDR2 is SNEGSKA in the germline V gene (reference sequence). Trimming pared 6 bases from V and 2 bases from J, leaving 13 bases between. The CDR3 length is 13 residues. The chain uses TRBV20-1 and TRBJ1-1, with D possibly TRBD1 on 5 matching bases. Sequenced sample: a population of CD138-negative cells sorted from bone marrow. The receptor was derived from a donor aged 40 or older with multiple myeloma. The CDR3 protein is CSAPGTINTEAFF. The CDR3 nucleotides read TGCAGTGCCCCAGGGACTATTAACACTGAAGCTTTCTTT.